This TCR beta chain was recovered during a study of T cell responses to AZD1222 COVID-19 vaccine. Sequencing was performed with immunoSEQ multiplex PCR; in TCRdb, only in-frame clones are kept and a portion is missing. The table shows about 93,000 clones, with 65% to 90% occurring only once. The germline V gene encodes CDR1 MDHEN and CDR2 SYDVKM. The CDR3 sequence is 12 residues long. Trimming took 11 bases from V and 5 from J; bases not matched to a gene: 4. General observations from the study: Repertoire sampling occurred only after the peak T cell response.

Points on this clone: The antigen is unknown.

The TCR originated in an adult in good health. The chain is built from TRBV28 and TRBJ1-5; TRBD1 matches 9 bases. The material was peripheral blood, obtained on day 0 of AZD1222 vaccination. The CDR3 DNA is TGTGCCGTACAGGGGGCGTATCAGCCCCAGCATTTT. Encoded protein: CAVQGAYQPQHF.